This T cell receptor beta chain is drawn from a study of blood T cell repertoires in COVID-19 (dated by TCRdb to about 2020). As for the study more broadly: Samples from collaborators originated in the United States, Italy and Spain and spanned both the acute and convalescent phases of COVID-19. The material from the prospective study consisted of cDNA or gDNA derived from T cells, B-cell-depleted T cells, or PBMCs. The dataset comprised deeply sampled blood TCRbeta repertoires from subjects exposed to, actively infected with, or recovered from COVID-19. The repertoires were released in a freely available public database intended as a resource for research on the immune response to SARS-CoV-2. The samples were drawn from the first 160 participants of the ongoing ImmuneRACE study and from 950 to 1,500 subjects provided by 6 global collaborators. Sample metadata almost always included a de-identified subject ID, COVID-19 status, age in years and sex. Where available, HLA class I and class II types were obtained from metadata supplied by the sample provider rather than from assay-based typing. The study at large found these results: Clinical and demographic metadata were provided uncurated, with the amount varying by source and participant.

One collaborating source in Seattle enrolled patients while the patients were actively infected and followed the patients over time throughout the course of disease. Whole blood was collected in K2EDTA tubes by collaborating institutions according to the institutions' own protocols. Collaborator samples were shipped for TCRbeta analysis as frozen whole blood, isolated PBMCs, or DNA extracted from either sample type. TCRbeta CDR3 regions were amplified from genomic DNA by means of the immunoSEQ Assay, a bias-controlled multiplex PCR. Processing in the source paper ran as follows. The number of nucleated cells in each sample was estimated from the amplification of reference gene primers within the assay. To quantify the absolute abundance of each unique TCRbeta CDR3 rearrangement, sequence reads were collapsed and filtered. For each sample, productive Simpson clonality was calculated as the square root of Simpson's diversity index over productive rearrangements. Entries here come from immuneACCESS through TCRdb and include only in-frame sequences with V and J called. Some clones fail to appear in such tables; in the studies checked, an unresolved V gene covers under half of the shortfall, and the cause of the remainder is unknown. The V and J calls and the clone size are those of that table, but D and trimming were determined from the DNA. The sample yields some 310,000 clones; around 91% were counted once. The biggest ten clones account for about 1% of the sample.

Of note for this clone: Its antigen remains undetermined. No base-level quality is on record; no much larger clone is a single base apart.

For this chain, trimming is 6 bases at the V end and 1 base at the J end, and the number of junction bases without a gene match is 3. Based on the germline V gene (reference sequence), the CDR1 and CDR2 sequences are LNHDA and SQIVND. Inclusive of the bounding cysteine and phenylalanine, the CDR3 is 13 residues long. Solely the CDR3 DNA is kept, with 39 bases framed from the first base. The clonotype comes from a woman between 40 and 55 years old with COVID-19, enrolled during active disease. The chain was built from TRBV19 and TRBJ2-7, with TRBD1 matching 7 junction bases. What was sequenced was peripheral blood. In nucleotides, the sequence is TGTGCCAGTAGGGACAGGCTATCCTACGAGCAGTACTTC. It specifies CASRDRLSYEQYF.